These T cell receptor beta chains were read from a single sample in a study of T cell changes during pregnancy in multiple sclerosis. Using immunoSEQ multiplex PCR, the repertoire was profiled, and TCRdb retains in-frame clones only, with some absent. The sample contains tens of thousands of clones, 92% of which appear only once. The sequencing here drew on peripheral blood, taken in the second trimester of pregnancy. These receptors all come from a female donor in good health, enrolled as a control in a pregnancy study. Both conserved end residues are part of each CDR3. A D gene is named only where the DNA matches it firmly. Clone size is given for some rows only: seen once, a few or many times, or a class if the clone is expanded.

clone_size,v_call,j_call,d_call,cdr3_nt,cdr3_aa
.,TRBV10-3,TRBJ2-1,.,TGTGCCATCAGCGCAGACAGTGACAATGAGCAGTTCTTC,CAISADSDNEQFF
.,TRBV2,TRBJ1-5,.,TGTGCCAGCAGTGGGACAAATAGCAATCAGCCCCAGCATTTT,CASSGTNSNQPQHF
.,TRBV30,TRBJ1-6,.,TGTGCCTGGAGTCTTCGCGGTTCACCCCTCCACTTT,CAWSLRGSPLHF
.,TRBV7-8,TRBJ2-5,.,TGTGCCAGCAGCGAAGCCAGGGCCGGGGAGACCCAGTACTTC,CASSEARAGETQYF
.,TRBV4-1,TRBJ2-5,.,TGCGCCAGCAGCCAAGATTATCGGGGGATTGACGAGACCCAGTACTTC,CASSQDYRGIDETQYF
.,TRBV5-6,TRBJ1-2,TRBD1,TGTGCCAGCAGCTTTCAGGGACAGGGGACTCGTGGCTACACCTTC,CASSFQGQGTRGYTF
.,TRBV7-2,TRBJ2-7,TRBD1,TGTGCCAGCAGCTTAGGACAGGGGGTTTACGAGCAGTACTTC,CASSLGQGVYEQYF
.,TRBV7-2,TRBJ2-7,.,TGTGCCAGCAGCTCCCCCCAGGGGGGCAACAGCTACGAGCAGTACTTC,CASSSPQGGNSYEQYF
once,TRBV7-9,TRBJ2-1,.,TGTGCCAGCAGCTTAGGTGCGGTCCCCGGTGAGCAGTTCTTC,CASSLGAVPGEQFF
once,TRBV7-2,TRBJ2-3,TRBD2,TGTGCCAGCAGCATCGCCTCCAGCGGGAGGGCAGCAGATACGCAGTATTTT,CASSIASSGRAADTQYF
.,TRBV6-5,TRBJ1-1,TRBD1,TGTGCCAGCAGAAGGACAGGGGGCACTGAAGCTTTCTTT,CASRRTGGTEAFF
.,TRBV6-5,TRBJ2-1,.,TGTGCCAGCAGTTACCGGGACACCACTAATGAGCAGTTCTTC,CASSYRDTTNEQFF
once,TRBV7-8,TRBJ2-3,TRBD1,TGTGCCATTGGGACAGGGGGGACAGATACGCAGTATTTT,CAIGTGGTDTQYF
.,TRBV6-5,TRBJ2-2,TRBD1,TGTGCCAGCATCCATCTAACAGGGGGCACCGGGGAGCTGTTTTTT,CASIHLTGGTGELFF
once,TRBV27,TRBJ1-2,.,TGTGCCAGCAGTTTCGGCAGGGGCAACTATGGCTACACCTTC,CASSFGRGNYGYTF
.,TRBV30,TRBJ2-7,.,TGTGCCTGGAGTGTAGCGGGACATCGGGCATACGAGCAGTACTTC,CAWSVAGHRAYEQYF
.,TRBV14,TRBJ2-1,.,TGTGCCAGCAGCGCTCGACTAGGGAATGAGCAGTTCTTC,CASSARLGNEQFF
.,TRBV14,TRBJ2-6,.,TGTGCCAGCAGCTCAAGGAGGTTAAGCTCTGGGGCCAACGTCCTGACTTTC,CASSSRRLSSGANVLTF
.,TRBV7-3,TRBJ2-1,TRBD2,TGTGCCAGCAGCAACAGCGGGGGGGCCCAGGACAATGAGCAGTTCTTC,CASSNSGGAQDNEQFF
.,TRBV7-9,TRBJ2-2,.,TGTGCCAGCAGCTCCCAGTTGAGGATCACCGGGGAGCTGTTTTTT,CASSSQLRITGELFF
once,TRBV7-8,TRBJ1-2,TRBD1,TGTGCCAGCAGCCAAAGGGGACAGGGGATCCGGGGCTACACCTTC,CASSQRGQGIRGYTF
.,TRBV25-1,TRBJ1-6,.,TGTGCCAGCAGTGAGCCTTTCCTCAGCTCCTATAATTCACCCCTCCACTTT,CASSEPFLSSYNSPLHF
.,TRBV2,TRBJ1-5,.,TGTGCCAGCAGGGCGGGAGGGGCTAGCAATCAGCCCCAGCATTTT,CASRAGGASNQPQHF
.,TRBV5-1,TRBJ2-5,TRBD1,TGCGCCAGCAGCTTGACCCTACCGGACAGGGGCTGGGGATGGCAAGAGACCCAGTACTTC,CASSLTLPDRGWGWQETQYF
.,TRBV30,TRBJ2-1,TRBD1,TGTGCCTGGAAGACAGGGCGGTACAATGAGCAGTTCTTC,CAWKTGRYNEQFF
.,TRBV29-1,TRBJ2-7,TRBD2,TGCAGCGTCTCCCGACTAGCGGGAGCGTACGAGCAGTACTTC,CSVSRLAGAYEQYF
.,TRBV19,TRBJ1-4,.,TGTGCCAGTAGTATAGTTCCTGGAAGATTACAGGCTTATAATGAAAAACTGTTTTTT,CASSIVPGRLQAYNEKLFF
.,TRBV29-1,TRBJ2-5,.,TGCAGCGCGTGGGGAGAAGAGACCCAGTACTTC,CSAWGEETQYF
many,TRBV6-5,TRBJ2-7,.,TGTGCCAGCAGTTACGATACTAGCTCCTCCTACGAGCAGTACTTC,CASSYDTSSSYEQYF
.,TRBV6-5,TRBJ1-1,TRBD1,TGTGCCAGCAGTCAGCGGACAGGGTCGGAAGCTTTCTTT,CASSQRTGSEAFF
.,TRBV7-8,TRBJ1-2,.,TGTGCCAGCAGCTCAAAGGGGGATGGCTACACCTTC,CASSSKGDGYTF
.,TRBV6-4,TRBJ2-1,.,TGTGCCAGCAGTCCCCATCGCAGCAATGAGCAGTTCTTC,CASSPHRSNEQFF
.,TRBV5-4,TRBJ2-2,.,TGTGCCAGCAAACCGGGACTCTATACCGCGGGCGGGGAGCTGTTTTTT,CASKPGLYTAGGELFF
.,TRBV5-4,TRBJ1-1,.,TGTGCCAGCAGCTTGGGGCACAACACTGAAGCTTTCTTT,CASSLGHNTEAFF
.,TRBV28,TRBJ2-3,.,TGTGCCAGCAGTTTACCGAGCACAGATACGCAGTATTTT,CASSLPSTDTQYF
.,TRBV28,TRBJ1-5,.,TGTGCCAGCACCGGGACTACCTTGGGCAATCAGCCCCAGCATTTT,CASTGTTLGNQPQHF
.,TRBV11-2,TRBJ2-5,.,TGTGCCAGCAGCTTATTCCAACAAGAGACCCAGTACTTC,CASSLFQQETQYF
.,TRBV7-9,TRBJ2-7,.,TGTGCCAGCAGCCCAGGAAGGCAGGTCTCATCCTACGAGCAGTACTTC,CASSPGRQVSSYEQYF
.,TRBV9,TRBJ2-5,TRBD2,TGTGCCAGCAGCGTTCGAGGACTAGCGGGGTCTGAGACCCAGTACTTC,CASSVRGLAGSETQYF
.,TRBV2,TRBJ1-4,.,TGTGCCAGCAGCGCACAAGGGGCAGTTGAAAAACTGTTTTTT,CASSAQGAVEKLFF
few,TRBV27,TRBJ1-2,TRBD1,TGTGCCAGCTCACCACGGACAGGGAATGGCTACACCTTC,CASSPRTGNGYTF
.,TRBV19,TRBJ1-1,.,TGTGCCAGTAGAGAACAGGGGAACACTGAAGCTTTCTTT,CASREQGNTEAFF